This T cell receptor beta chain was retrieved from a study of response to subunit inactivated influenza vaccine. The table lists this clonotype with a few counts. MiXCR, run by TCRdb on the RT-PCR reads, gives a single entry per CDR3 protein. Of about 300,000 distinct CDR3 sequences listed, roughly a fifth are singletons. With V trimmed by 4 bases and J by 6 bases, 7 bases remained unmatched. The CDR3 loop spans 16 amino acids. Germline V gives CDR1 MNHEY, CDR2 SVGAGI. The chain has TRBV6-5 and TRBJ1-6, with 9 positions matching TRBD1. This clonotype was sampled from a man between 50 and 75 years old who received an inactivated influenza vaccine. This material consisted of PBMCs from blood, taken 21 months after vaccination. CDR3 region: CASSSQQGAGNSPLHF. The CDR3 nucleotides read TGTGCCAGCAGTTCTCAACAGGGGGCGGGTAATTCACCCCTCCACTTT.